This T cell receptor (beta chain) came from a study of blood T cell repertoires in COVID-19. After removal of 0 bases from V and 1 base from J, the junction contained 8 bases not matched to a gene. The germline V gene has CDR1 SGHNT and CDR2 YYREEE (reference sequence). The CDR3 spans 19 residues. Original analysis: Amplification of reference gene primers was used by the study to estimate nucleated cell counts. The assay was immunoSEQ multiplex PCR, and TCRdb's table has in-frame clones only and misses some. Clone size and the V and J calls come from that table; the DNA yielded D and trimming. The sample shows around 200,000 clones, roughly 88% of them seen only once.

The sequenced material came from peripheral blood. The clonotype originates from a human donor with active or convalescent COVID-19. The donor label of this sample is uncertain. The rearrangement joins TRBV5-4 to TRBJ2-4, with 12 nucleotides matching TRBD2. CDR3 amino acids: CASSLALAGGRKAKNIQYF. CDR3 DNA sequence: TGTGCCAGCAGCTTGGCCCTAGCGGGAGGGCGGAAGGCCAAAAACATTCAGTACTTC.